The 30 T cell receptor beta chains given below trace back to one sample, sequenced in a study of T-cell memory formation after mild COVID-19. TCRdb processed the 5' RACE reads anew with MiXCR; each CDR3 protein has one entry. The data hold a few hundred thousand distinct CDR3 sequences, with more than 15% observed a single time. What was sequenced was PBMCs or a T cell subset sorted from them (not recorded which). These receptor sequences come from a young man who had mild COVID-19 (a few samples of this study predate the infection). Cell type and time point are not known.

V and J are TRBV5-1 and TRBJ2-3; TRBD2 aligns across 7 bases. CDR3 size: 16 residues. The germline V gene has CDR1 SGHRS and CDR2 YFSETQ. The V segment lost 1 base and the J segment 4 bases; nucleotides outside the gene matches: 9. The CDR3 spells CASSLLGGGLADTQYF. The CDR3 nucleotides read TGCGCCAGCAGCTTGTTGGGCGGGGGTCTGGCAGATACGCAGTATTTT.

The chain links TRBV12-3 or TRBV12-4 to TRBJ1-6; D unresolved. The ends were cut back, 5 bases at V and 7 bases at J, with 6 bases in the middle. This CDR3 region has 12 residues. The DNA of the CDR3 is TGTGCCAGCAGTACGCGAAATTCACCCCTCCACTTT. It is translated as CASSTRNSPLHF.

The rearrangement uses TRBV19 and TRBJ1-2; a possible D gene is TRBD1 (5 bases). Germline V lookup: CDR1 LNHDA, CDR2 SQIVND (reference sequence). There are 15 residues in the CDR3. V was pared by 3 bases and J by 2 bases, with 13 bases between. DNA of the CDR3: TGTGCCAGTAGTATCCGGGGGAGCGGAAACTATGGCTACACCTTC. Amino acids: CASSIRGSGNYGYTF.

This clonotype was counted ten times or more. The chain recombines TRBV5-1 with TRBJ2-7, with 8 bases identical to TRBD1. Germline V gene data show CDR1 as SGHRS and CDR2 as YFSETQ. J lost 3 bases, V lost 0 bases, and 5 bases had no gene match. The length of the CDR3 is 15 residues. CDR3 sequence: CASSLEGQGIYEQYF. DNA of the CDR3: TGCGCCAGCAGCTTGGAAGGACAGGGTATCTACGAGCAGTACTTC.

This clonotype was seen more than once but under ten times. V is TRBV28 and J is TRBJ1-1; D is ambiguous. The CDR3 loop spans 14 amino acids. The V end was cut by 1 base, the J end by 1 base, with 7 bases between. Germline loops: CDR1 MDHEN, CDR2 SYDVKM. The CDR3 spells CASSLSDGNTEAFF. The CDR3 nucleotides read TGTGCCAGCAGTTTATCTGACGGGAACACTGAAGCTTTCTTT.

The table lists this clonotype with a few counts. This chain links TRBV29-1 with TRBJ1-4, with D tentatively TRBD1 (5 bases). The CDR3 consists of 14 residues. Deletions cut 4 bases from V and 3 bases from J, with 12 bases between. Germline V lookup: CDR1 SQVTM, CDR2 ANQGSEA. The CDR3 loop reads CSVAGYQANEKLFF. The CDR3 DNA reads as TGCAGCGTTGCAGGGTATCAAGCTAATGAAAAACTGTTTTTT.

This chain joins TRBV4-2 and TRBJ2-5, with unresolved D. Germline CDR1 and CDR2: LGHNA and YNFKEQ. CDR3 size: 13 residues. V dropped 4 bases and J dropped 5 bases, with 11 bases sitting between them. CDR3 amino acids: CASSPRSVETQYF. Here the CDR3 DNA reads TGTGCCAGCAGCCCCCGATCGGTGGAGACCCAGTACTTC.

V and J are TRBV4-2 and TRBJ2-5; D possibly corresponds to TRBD1 (6 bases). This CDR3 has 15 residues. Germline-derived CDR1 and CDR2 are LGHNA and YNFKEQ. V lost 0 bases and J lost 4, with 12 bases in between. The chain's CDR3 is CASSQDLYRAETQYF. The CDR3 coding sequence is TGTGCCAGCAGCCAAGATCTCTACAGGGCAGAGACCCAGTACTTC.

V gene TRBV20-1 combines with J gene TRBJ1-2, with a possible D match to TRBD1 (5 bases). Trimming left V 6 bases short and J 8 bases short, with 13 bases between. CDR3 size: 11 residues. Germline loops: CDR1 DFQATT, CDR2 SNEGSKA (reference sequence). CDR3 in DNA: TGCAGTGCGGTCGGACAAGGGGGCTACACCTTC. This encodes CSAVGQGGYTF.

This clonotype was seen only a few times. V and J are TRBV6-2 or TRBV6-3 and TRBJ2-7, with no clear D. There are 15 residues in the CDR3. V was cut by 2 bases and J by 0 bases, with 11 bases left in between. Per the germline V gene, CDR1 is MNHEY and CDR2 is SVGEGT. The CDR3 sequence is CASSYAPASSYEQYV. Written as DNA, the CDR3 is TGTGCCAGCAGTTACGCCCCTGCTAGCTCCTACGAGCAGTACGTC.

Only a few counts were recorded for this clonotype. V usage is TRBV3-1 and J usage is TRBJ1-1; D is perhaps TRBD1 (5 bases). Germline values: CDR1 LGHDT, CDR2 YNNKEL (reference sequence). The V gene lost 0 bases and the J gene lost 4 bases, with 24 bases spanning the gap. This CDR3 region has 19 residues. The CDR3 here is CASSQDADGAALWSTEAFF. The CDR3 region has the DNA TGTGCCAGCAGCCAAGATGCGGACGGGGCCGCGTTATGGAGCACTGAAGCTTTCTTT.

A few counts support this clonotype. Here the CDR3 reads CASSPTGEEQFF. As DNA, the CDR3 is TGTGCCAGCAGTCCAACAGGAGAGGAGCAGTTCTTC. The J gene is TRBJ2-1, the V gene TRBV6-6, with a weak D call TRBD1 (5 bases). Per germline, CDR1 MNHNY and CDR2 SVGAGI (reference sequence). This CDR3 comprises 12 residues. Trimming took off 5 bases at V and 10 bases at J, with 12 bases between the two ends.

A few counts support this clonotype. The chain carries TRBV29-1 and TRBJ1-1; 8 bases are shared with TRBD1. Germline values: CDR1 SQVTM, CDR2 ANQGSEA. The CDR3 loop spans 14 amino acids. J was trimmed by 2 bases and V by 3 bases; bases with no gene match: 5. CDR3 protein: CSVDLTGDNTEAFF. DNA of the CDR3: TGCAGCGTTGACCTGACAGGGGACAACACTGAAGCTTTCTTT.

This rearrangement joins TRBV20-1 to TRBJ2-7; D might be TRBD2 (7 bases). Germline V gene data show CDR1 as DFQATT and CDR2 as SNEGSKA (reference sequence). V dropped 5 bases and J dropped 4 bases, with 18 bases sitting between them. The CDR3 consists of 14 residues. The CDR3 loop is CSARGGASPYEQYF. In nucleotides, the CDR3 is TGCAGTGCTCGAGGGGGGGCCAGCCCTTACGAGCAGTACTTC.

This clonotype was seen at least ten times. The chain combines TRBV5-1 with TRBJ1-2; D is unclear. Germline CDR1 SGHRS, CDR2 YFSETQ. There are 12 residues in the CDR3. Deletions cut 3 bases from V and 2 bases from J, with 5 bases between. CDR3 loop: CASSSENYGYTF. The DNA for the CDR3 is TGCGCCAGCAGCTCGGAGAACTATGGCTACACCTTC.

This rearrangement joins TRBV4-1 to TRBJ2-5, with 8 bases identical to TRBD2. Per germline, CDR1 MGHRA and CDR2 YSYEKL. The CDR3 sequence is 16 residues long. V dropped 4 bases and J dropped 0; count of bases not matched to a gene: 7. The CDR3 sequence: CASSRYWRGDQETQYF. In DNA, the CDR3 is TGCGCCAGCAGCCGGTATTGGCGGGGGGACCAAGAGACCCAGTACTTC.

This clonotype was picked up many times. The chain has TRBV6-6 and TRBJ2-4; weak D call: TRBD2 (5 bases). The CDR3 sequence is 17 residues long. Looked up from germline, CDR1 is MNHNY and CDR2 is SVGAGI (reference sequence). Trimming removed 4 bases from V and 1 base from J, with 17 bases in between. This CDR3 reads CASSLNGRARAKNIQYF. CDR3 nucleotide sequence: TGTGCCAGCAGTTTAAATGGGCGGGCGAGGGCCAAAAACATTCAGTACTTC.

This clonotype was seen at least ten times. V gene TRBV9 combines with J gene TRBJ2-1, with D possibly matching TRBD1 (6 bases). The CDR3 extends over 14 amino acids. Trimming removed 0 bases at V and 8 bases at J, with 12 bases between. CDR1 and CDR2 (germline): SGDLS, YYNGEE. CDR3 loop: CASSVAPGVDEQFF. CDR3 bases: TGTGCCAGCAGCGTAGCCCCAGGGGTGGATGAGCAGTTCTTC.

Only a few counts were recorded for this clonotype. This chain connects TRBV11-2 to TRBJ2-7; D unresolved. This CDR3 is built from 12 residues. Per the germline V gene, CDR1 is SGHAT and CDR2 is FQNNGV. The V gene lost 3 bases and the J gene lost 6 bases, with 9 bases spanning the gap. The CDR3 reads CASSFLGSEQYV. CDR3 coding DNA: TGTGCCAGCAGCTTCTTGGGAAGCGAGCAGTACGTC.

The genes are TRBV13 and TRBJ2-3, with D unclear. The CDR3 length is 13 residues. V was shortened by 1 base and J by 1 base, with 3 bases between the two germline ends. From germline, CDR1 is PRHDT and CDR2 FYEKMQ (reference sequence). For the CDR3, the DNA is TGTGCCAGCAGCTTAGTTCGCACAGATACGCAGTATTTT. Its protein product is CASSLVRTDTQYF.

This clonotype was found a few times. The V gene is TRBV5-1, the J gene TRBJ2-7; 13 bases are a match to TRBD2. V lost 4 bases to trimming and J lost 2 bases; unmatched junction nucleotides: 9. Germline V gene sequence: CDR1 SGHRS, CDR2 YFSETQ. This CDR3 has 17 amino acids. The CDR3 reads CASSQGLAGIATYEQYF. CDR3 sequence (DNA): TGCGCCAGCAGCCAGGGACTAGCGGGGATCGCCACCTACGAGCAGTACTTC. The variable domain in full, completed from reference TRBV5-1 and TRBJ2-7, reads KAGVTQTPRYLIKTRGQQVTLSCSPISGHRSVSWYQQTPGQGLQFLFEYFSETQRNKGNFPGRFSGRQFSNSRSEMNVSTLELGDSALYLCASSQGLAGIATYEQYFGPGTRLTVT.

This clonotype has a handful of counts. CDR3 bases: TGTGCCAGCAGATCCGAACAGGGTCCCCATGAGCAGTTCTTC. This translates into CASRSEQGPHEQFF. The chain has TRBV7-2 and TRBJ2-1, with D possibly TRBD1 on 6 matching bases. Trimming pared 6 bases from V and 8 bases from J, leaving 17 bases between. The CDR3 covers 14 residues. Germline values: CDR1 SGHTA, CDR2 FQGNSA.

There are a few counts of this clonotype. The chain links TRBV4-2 to TRBJ2-1; D is possibly TRBD2 (6 bases). This CDR3 has 15 residues. V was cut by 3 bases and J by 7 bases, with 16 bases left in between. Germline V gene lookup returns CDR1 LGHNA and CDR2 YNFKEQ. The CDR3: CASSHSSGEWNEQFF. Here the CDR3 DNA reads TGTGCCAGCAGCCACAGTTCGGGGGAATGGAATGAGCAGTTCTTC.

This clonotype has only a few counts. J is TRBJ2-2 and V is TRBV15; D gene ambiguous. The CDR3 extends over 13 amino acids. With 0 bases removed from V and 5 bases from J, the gap between germline ends came to 4 bases. Germline V gene data show CDR1 as LNHNV and CDR2 as YYDKDF (reference sequence). For the CDR3, the DNA is TGTGCCACCAGCAGAGAGAGAACCGGGGAGCTGTTTTTT. This encodes CATSRERTGELFF.

Only one count was recorded for this clonotype. This sequence joins TRBV19 and TRBJ1-2; the D is unclear. This CDR3 spans 16 amino acids. Per germline, CDR1 LNHDA and CDR2 SQIVND (reference sequence). The ends were cut back, 6 bases at V and 5 bases at J, with 22 bases in the middle. The CDR3: CASRRQRAGAVYGYTF. DNA for the CDR3: TGTGCCAGTAGACGCCAAAGGGCAGGCGCGGTATATGGCTACACCTTC.

The chain carries TRBV20-1 and TRBJ1-1; D uncertain. Germline CDR1 is DFQATT and CDR2 is SNEGSKA (reference sequence). The CDR3 sequence is 14 residues long. The V and J ends lost 2 bases and 2 bases respectively, with 12 bases between them. CDR3 sequence (DNA): TGCAGTGCTAGACTGGCAGGCCCAAACACTGAAGCTTTCTTT. Residues: CSARLAGPNTEAFF.

This chain uses TRBV11-2 with TRBJ2-4; D remains ambiguous. The CDR3 is 16 amino acids. The V end was cut by 5 bases, the J end by 2 bases, with 16 bases between. Germline-derived CDR1 and CDR2 are SGHAT and FQNNGV. CDR3 DNA sequence: TGTGCCAGCAGCCCCCGTGATCCTTTGTCCAAAAACATTCAGTACTTC. Translated, it gives CASSPRDPLSKNIQYF.

The chain couples TRBV5-1 to TRBJ2-5, with TRBD1 matching 8 bases. This CDR3 has 17 amino acids. Trimming at V came to 0 bases and at J to 5 bases, leaving 12 bases not matched to a gene. Per the germline V gene, CDR1 is SGHRS and CDR2 is YFSETQ. CDR3 residues: CASSLAVAGGARETQYF. The CDR3, as DNA: TGCGCCAGCAGCTTGGCCGTGGCAGGGGGCGCGAGGGAGACCCAGTACTTC.

The chain combines TRBV7-8 with TRBJ1-5; 7 bases match TRBD1. This CDR3 spans 16 amino acids. Germline loops: CDR1 SGHVS, CDR2 FQNEAQ. V was pared by 5 bases and J by 6 bases, with 13 bases of the junction left unmatched. CDR3 region: CASSPQGSGASQPQHF. CDR3 nucleotides: TGTGCCAGCAGCCCACAGGGGAGCGGGGCCAGTCAGCCCCAGCATTTT.

This clonotype has more than one count but fewer than ten. The genes are TRBV7-2 and TRBJ2-5; 8 nucleotides line up with TRBD1. The V segment lost 5 bases and the J segment 4 bases; nucleotides outside the gene matches: 9. CDR3 length equals 15 residues. The V gene's germline CDR1 is SGHTA and CDR2 FQGNSA. The CDR3 bases are TGTGCCAGCAGCCCCTGGACAGGGATGGGAGAGACCCAGTACTTC. As protein: CASSPWTGMGETQYF.